This T cell receptor beta chain came from a study of a mutant IDH1 vaccine in newly diagnosed glioma (dated by TCRdb to the early 2020s). Turning to the overall study: In the chemotherapy-containing groups, vaccination started alongside temozolomide cycles, whereas in patients who had radiotherapy alone it started 4-6 weeks after radiotherapy. Before enrollment, most patients had been given radiochemotherapy with temozolomide as standard therapy, while the rest had received either radiotherapy alone or temozolomide alone. Peripheral blood samples were drawn at six visits, namely V03 (baseline), V05, V07, V10, V12 and V13. Longitudinal TCRB deep sequencing was performed for some 25 treated patients wherever samples were available for exploratory analyses. The week-35 safety follow-up was designated visit V12, and the week-47 end of study was designated visit V13. Of the approximately 29 treated patients, 62.5% were male and around 40% were female, and a mean age of roughly 41 years was recorded.

Study-level results and caveats: Changes in the top peripheral T cell clonotypes picked up by TCRB sequencing did not appear to be linked to pseudoprogression. It was noted by the authors that analyses of patient blood samples could not be reproduced owing to sample limitations. Vaccine-induced immune responses across multiple MHC alleles were detected in over 85% of patients. Selection of PBMC samples for TCRB deep sequencing was based on availability.

CDR1 and CDR2, looked up from the germline V gene, are SGHRS and YFSETQ. For this chain, trimming is 4 bases at the V end and 10 bases at the J end, and the number of junction bases without a gene match is 11. The CDR3 holds 14 amino acids from the cysteine to the phenylalanine. The kept DNA is CDR3 alone, 42 bases in frame from the first base. The library relied on the immunoSEQ multiplex PCR assay. Rearranged TCR beta chain sequences were amplified using the hsTCRB Kit according to the manufacturer's protocol. Sequencing of TCRB libraries was carried out on an Illumina MiSeq. The study's own analysis went as follows. Demultiplexing, trimming and gene mapping were performed with the kit vendor's proprietary platform. As stored in TCRdb, this immuneACCESS dataset retains in-frame rearrangements with V and J assigned. A fraction of the clones does not appear; measured against another copy, unresolved V genes explain less than half of the discrepancy, and the remainder lacks a known reason. The D gene and trimming were derived from the DNA, and the V and J assignments and clone size from that table. The sample table holds around 30,000 clones, of which around 87% were seen once. Around 11% of the sample is in the top ten clones.

This specimen's time point label, interpreted: week 47, end of study. Each vaccine dose, consisting of 300 ug of a 20-mer mutant IDH1 peptide in Montanide, was administered subcutaneously with topical imiquimod. Patients received eight vaccinations in weeks 1, 3, 5, 7, 11, 15, 19 and 23, corresponding to visits V03 through V10. The donors had newly diagnosed IDH1-mutant astrocytomas of WHO grade 3 or 4 that showed loss of nuclear ATRX. The samples were drawn from NOA16, a multicentre, single-arm, open-label phase I trial in Germany that tested a mutant IDH1 peptide vaccine in humans for the first time. Genomic DNA for TCRB sequencing was isolated from EDTA blood with the DNeasy Blood and Tissue Kit. With regard to this clone: Which antigen it targets is not known. Qualities for individual bases were not recorded, and no much larger clone is one base off.

The source of this sequence is a woman aged 25 to 39 with glioma. Material: PBMCs, obtained from a glioma patient whose treatment included an IDH1 peptide vaccine. This chain joins TRBV5-1 to TRBJ2-1; 7 middle bases align to TRBD2. The CDR3 loop reads CASSLGGLVTEQFF. The nucleotide sequence is TGCGCCAGCAGCCTTGGAGGACTAGTAACCGAGCAGTTCTTC.